This T cell receptor beta chain was sequenced for a study of PD-1 blockade in classical Hodgkin lymphoma. Profiling relied on immunoSEQ multiplex PCR, and the TCRdb table lists in-frame clones only, not all of them. Among roughly 25,000 clones listed, 67% were seen once. All trial patients relapsed after autologous stem cell transplantation. This clone came up a few times. The germline gives CDR1 KGHSH, CDR2 LQKENI. The CDR3 is 15 amino acids. V lost 4 bases and J lost 5; bases outside the gene matches: 8. The input for sequencing was peripheral blood mononuclear cells (PBMCs), taken before the second cycle of nivolumab. J is TRBJ1-1 and V is TRBV18; 9 bases map to TRBD1. The clonotype originates from a human donor with classical Hodgkin lymphoma. CDR3 in amino acids: CASSLGQGSRTEAFF. The CDR3 bases are TGTGCCAGCTCACTGGGACAGGGCAGTCGGACTGAAGCTTTCTTT.